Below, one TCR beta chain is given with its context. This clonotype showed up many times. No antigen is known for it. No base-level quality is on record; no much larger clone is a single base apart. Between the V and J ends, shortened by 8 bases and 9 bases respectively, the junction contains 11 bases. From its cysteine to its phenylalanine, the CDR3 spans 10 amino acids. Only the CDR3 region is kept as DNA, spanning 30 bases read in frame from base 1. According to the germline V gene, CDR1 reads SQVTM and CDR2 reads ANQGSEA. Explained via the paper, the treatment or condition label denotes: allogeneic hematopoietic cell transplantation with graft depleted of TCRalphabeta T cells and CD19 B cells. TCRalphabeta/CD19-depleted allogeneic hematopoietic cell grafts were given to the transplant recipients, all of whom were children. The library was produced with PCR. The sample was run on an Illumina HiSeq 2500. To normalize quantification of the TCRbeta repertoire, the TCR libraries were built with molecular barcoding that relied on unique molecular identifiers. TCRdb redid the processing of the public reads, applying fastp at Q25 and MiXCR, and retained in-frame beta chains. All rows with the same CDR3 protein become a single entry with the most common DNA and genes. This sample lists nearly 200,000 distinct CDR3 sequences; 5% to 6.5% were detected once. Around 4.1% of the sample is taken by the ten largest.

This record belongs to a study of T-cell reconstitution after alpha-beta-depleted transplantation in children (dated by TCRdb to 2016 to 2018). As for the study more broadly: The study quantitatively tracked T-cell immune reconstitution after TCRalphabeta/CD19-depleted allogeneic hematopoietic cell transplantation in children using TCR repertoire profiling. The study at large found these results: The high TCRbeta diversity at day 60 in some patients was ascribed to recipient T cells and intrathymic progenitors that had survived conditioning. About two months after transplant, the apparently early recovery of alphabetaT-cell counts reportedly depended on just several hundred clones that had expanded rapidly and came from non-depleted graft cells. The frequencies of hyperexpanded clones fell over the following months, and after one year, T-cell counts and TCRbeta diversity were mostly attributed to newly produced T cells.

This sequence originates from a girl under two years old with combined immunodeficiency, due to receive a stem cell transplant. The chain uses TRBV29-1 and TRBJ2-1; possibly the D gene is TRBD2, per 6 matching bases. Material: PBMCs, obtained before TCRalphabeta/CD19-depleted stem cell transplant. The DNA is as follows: TGCAGCTCCGGCGGGGTTGAGCAGTTCTTC. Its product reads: CSSGGVEQFF.